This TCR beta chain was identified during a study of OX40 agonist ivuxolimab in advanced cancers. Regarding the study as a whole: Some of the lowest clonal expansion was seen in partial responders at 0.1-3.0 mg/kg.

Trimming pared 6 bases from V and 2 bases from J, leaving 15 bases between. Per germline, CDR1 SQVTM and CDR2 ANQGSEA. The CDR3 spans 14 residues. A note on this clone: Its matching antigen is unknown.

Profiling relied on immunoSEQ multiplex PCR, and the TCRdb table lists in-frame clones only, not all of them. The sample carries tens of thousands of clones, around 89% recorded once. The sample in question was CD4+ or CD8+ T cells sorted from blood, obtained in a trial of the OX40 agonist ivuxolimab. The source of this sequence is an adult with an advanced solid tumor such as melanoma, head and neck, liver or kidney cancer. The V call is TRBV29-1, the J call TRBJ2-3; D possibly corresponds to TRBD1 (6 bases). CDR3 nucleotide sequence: TGCAGCGTCAGCCGGGACATCTACACAGATACGCAGTATTTT. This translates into CSVSRDIYTDTQYF.